The source of this T cell receptor (beta chain) is a study of CD8 T cells in ankylosing spondylitis. This clonotype occurred many times. Its target is not known. TCRdb reanalysed the 5' RACE reads using MiXCR and keeps one entry per CDR3 protein. Of some 140,000 distinct CDR3 sequences in the sample, roughly 8% were seen once. Study outcomes and limitations: For ankylosing spondylitis blood, a TCR beta motif of under 10 highly homologous variants appeared characteristic. Both synovial fluid and blood in reactive arthritis had previously been reported to carry some motif variants. Disease-associated clones were CD8+ and fairly uncommon in peripheral blood.

Germline V lookup: CDR1 DFQATT, CDR2 SNEGSKA (reference sequence). V lost 5 bases, J lost 2 bases, and 16 bases lay in between. The CDR3 runs to 14 residues. The chain employs TRBV20-1 and TRBJ2-7; D may be TRBD1 (5 bases). The TCR originated in a male donor with ankylosing spondylitis. The sequenced sample was synovial fluid, either unsorted or a sorted T cell fraction (not recorded which). CDR3 amino acids: CSAEPDSLTYEQYF. The CDR3 DNA is TGCAGTGCTGAACCCGACAGCCTAACCTACGAGCAGTACTTC.